Detailed here is one T cell receptor beta chain. Its antigen is currently unknown. The source of the sample is a study of T cells in narcolepsy. Study in general: Healthy controls were enrolled alongside patients with narcolepsy type 1 or type 2. Findings and caveats of the study: HCRT-specific and TRIB2-specific autoreactive clonotypes appeared among same-patient CSF and blood CD4+ clonotypes. Healthy controls reportedly lacked the autoreactive clonotypes serially found in patients' blood.

The CDR3 has 13 amino acids. Trimming stripped 3 bases from V and 5 bases from J, with 14 bases between. The germline gives CDR1 SQVTM, CDR2 ANQGSEA. Only in-frame clones appear in the TCRdb table, and some are missing; sequencing was by immunoSEQ multiplex PCR. Of around 18,000 clones listed, roughly two thirds are singletons. Source material: CD45RA- memory CD8+ T cells from PBMCs. This chain connects TRBV29-1 to TRBJ2-7, with D perhaps TRBD2 (5 bases). The receptor comes from a human donor with narcolepsy. As DNA, the CDR3 is TGCAGCGTTGAGGGGAGAGGAGACCACGAGCAGTACTTC. Residues: CSVEGRGDHEQYF.